The clone carrying this T cell receptor (beta chain) has a count of ten or more. The antigen remains unidentified. The cDNA was produced through 5'RACE with 10-nucleotide random UMIs. Over 180 million TCR-beta sequences from 15-18 subjects came from every sequencing run. From the 5' RACE reads, TCRdb called clonotypes with MiXCR, one entry per CDR3 protein. In the table there are 20,000 to 30,000 distinct CDR3 sequences, around an eighth of which are singletons. The data belong to a study of neurological immune-mediated disorders. General study results and limits: Whereas HTLV-1-associated myelopathy showed the most TCR clonal expansion, multiple sclerosis showed the least, with levels below those of healthy controls.

Unsorted libraries were prepared from 2 million PBMCs that had been stored at -80 C. This sequence was found in a middle-aged woman with HTLV-1-associated myelopathy (HAM/TSP). Sequenced input: PBMCs.

The CDR3 DNA reads as TGTGCCAGCAGCCGAAACACTGAAGCTTTCTTT. It yields the protein CASSRNTEAFF. The chain carries TRBV3-1 and TRBJ1-1; D not resolved. The germline gives CDR1 LGHDT, CDR2 YNNKEL (reference sequence). V lost 4 bases to trimming and J lost 2 bases, with 2 bases between them. The CDR3 contains 11 residues.